This T cell receptor (beta chain) was captured in a study of shared clonotypes between healthy human individuals. Study in general: Three men and a couple of women, aged 18 to 49, were donors. Study-wide findings and caveats: Around 5% of naive CD4 clonotypes were common to several donors. Sequencing depth was expected to influence donor clonotype sharing.

The CDR3 spans 14 residues. V lost 7 bases and J lost 5, with 18 bases in between. Germline V gene sequence: CDR1 MDHEN, CDR2 SYDVKM. Using immunoSEQ multiplex PCR, the repertoire was profiled, and TCRdb retains in-frame clones only, with some absent. The top ten clones hold 1.5% to 2% of a sample with around 1.9 million clones, 93% of them seen once. Naive CD8 cells, CD45RO-negative and positively selected for CCR7, excluded terminally differentiated effector memory CD45RA+ cells. Comment on this clone: Antigen specificity is unknown.

This sequence originates from a man between 18 and 35 years old in good health. Some clones in this sample may be carry-over from other donors' samples. Sequencing used naive CD8+ T cells from PBMCs. The chain uses TRBV28 and TRBJ2-7, with no clear D. The CDR3 region is CASTPTGSPHEQYF. The CDR3 nucleotides are TGTGCCAGCACCCCTACCGGGTCCCCCCACGAGCAGTACTTC.